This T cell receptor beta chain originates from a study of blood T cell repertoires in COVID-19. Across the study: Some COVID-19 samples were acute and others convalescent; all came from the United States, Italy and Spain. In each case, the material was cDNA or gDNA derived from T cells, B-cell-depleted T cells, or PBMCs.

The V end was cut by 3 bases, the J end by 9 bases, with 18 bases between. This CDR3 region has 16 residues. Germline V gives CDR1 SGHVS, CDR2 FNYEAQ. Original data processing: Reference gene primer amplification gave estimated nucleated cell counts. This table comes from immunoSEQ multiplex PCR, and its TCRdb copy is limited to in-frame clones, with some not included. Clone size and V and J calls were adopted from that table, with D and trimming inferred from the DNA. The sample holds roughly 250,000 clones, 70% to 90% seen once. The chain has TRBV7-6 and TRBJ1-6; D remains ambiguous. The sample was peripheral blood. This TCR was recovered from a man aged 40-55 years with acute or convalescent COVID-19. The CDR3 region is CASSLGSGNSLSPLHF. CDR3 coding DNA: TGTGCCAGCAGCTTGGGGTCCGGGAACAGCCTTTCACCCCTCCACTTT.